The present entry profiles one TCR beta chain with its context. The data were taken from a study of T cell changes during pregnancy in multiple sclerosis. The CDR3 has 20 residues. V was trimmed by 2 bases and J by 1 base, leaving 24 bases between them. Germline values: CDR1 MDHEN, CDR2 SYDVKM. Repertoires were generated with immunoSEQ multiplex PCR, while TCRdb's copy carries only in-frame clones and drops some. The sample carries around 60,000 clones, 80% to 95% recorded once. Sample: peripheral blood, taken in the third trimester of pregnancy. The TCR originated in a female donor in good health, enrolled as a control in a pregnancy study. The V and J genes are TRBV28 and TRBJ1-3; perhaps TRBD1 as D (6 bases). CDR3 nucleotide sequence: TGTGCCAGCAGTTTAGAGTTCATCGGGCAGGGGAAGCTTTCTGGAAACACCATATATTTT. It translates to CASSLEFIGQGKLSGNTIYF.